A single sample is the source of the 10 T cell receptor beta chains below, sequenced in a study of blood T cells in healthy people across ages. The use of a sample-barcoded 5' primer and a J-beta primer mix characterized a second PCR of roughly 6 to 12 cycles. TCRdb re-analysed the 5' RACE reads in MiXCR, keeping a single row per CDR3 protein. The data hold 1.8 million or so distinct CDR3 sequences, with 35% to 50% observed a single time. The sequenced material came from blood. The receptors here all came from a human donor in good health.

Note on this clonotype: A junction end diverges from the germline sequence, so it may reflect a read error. This chain's CDR3 is CAGSQEMMAETQYF. The CDR3 nucleotides are TGTGCCGGCAGCCAAGAGATGATGGCCGAGACCCAGTACTTC. This chain connects TRBV4-2 to TRBJ2-5; D uncertain. CDR1 and CDR2 (germline): LGHNA, YNFKEQ. The CDR3 has 14 residues.

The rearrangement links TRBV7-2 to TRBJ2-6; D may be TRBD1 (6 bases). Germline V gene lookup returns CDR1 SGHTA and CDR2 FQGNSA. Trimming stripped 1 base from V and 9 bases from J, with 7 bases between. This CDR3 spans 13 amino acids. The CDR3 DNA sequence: TGTGCCAGCAGCTTAGACAGGGACAACGTCCTGACTTTC. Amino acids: CASSLDRDNVLTF.

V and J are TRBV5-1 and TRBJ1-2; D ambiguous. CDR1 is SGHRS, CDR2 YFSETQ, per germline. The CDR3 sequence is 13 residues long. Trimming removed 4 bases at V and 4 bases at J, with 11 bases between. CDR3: CASSTNPFYGYTF. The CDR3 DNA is TGCGCCAGCAGCACGAACCCGTTCTATGGCTACACCTTC. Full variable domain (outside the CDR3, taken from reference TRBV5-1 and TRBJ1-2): KAGVTQTPRYLIKTRGQQVTLSCSPISGHRSVSWYQQTPGQGLQFLFEYFSETQRNKGNFPGRFSGRQFSNSRSEMNVSTLELGDSALYLCASSTNPFYGYTFGSGTRLTVV.

The CDR3 loop reads CASSQERSKLFF. CDR3 nucleotide sequence: TGTGCCAGCAGCCAAGAACGGTCGAAACTGTTTTTT. The chain employs TRBV3-1 and TRBJ1-4, with no clear D. V was trimmed by 0 bases and J by 11 bases, leaving 7 bases between them. CDR1 is LGHDT and CDR2 is YNNKEL in the germline V gene (reference sequence). This CDR3 region has 12 residues.

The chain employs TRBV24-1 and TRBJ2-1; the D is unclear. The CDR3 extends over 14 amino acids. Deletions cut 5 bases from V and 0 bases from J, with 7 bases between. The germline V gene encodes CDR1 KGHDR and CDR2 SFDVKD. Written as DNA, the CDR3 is TGTGCCACCAGTGTGTCAGGCTCCTACAATGAGCAGTTCTTC. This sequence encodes CATSVSGSYNEQFF.

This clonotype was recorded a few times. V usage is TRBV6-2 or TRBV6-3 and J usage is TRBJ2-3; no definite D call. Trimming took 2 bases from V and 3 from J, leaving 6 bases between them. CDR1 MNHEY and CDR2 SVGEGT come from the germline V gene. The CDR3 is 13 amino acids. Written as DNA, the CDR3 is TGTGCCAGCAGTTACCCCCAGACAGATACGCAGTATTTT. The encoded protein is CASSYPQTDTQYF.

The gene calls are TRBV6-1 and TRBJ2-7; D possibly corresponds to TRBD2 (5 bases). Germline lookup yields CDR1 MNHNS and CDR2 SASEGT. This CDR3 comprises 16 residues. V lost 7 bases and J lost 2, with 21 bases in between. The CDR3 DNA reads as TGTGCCAGCATCGGGGTAGGACGGCTGGGGACCTACGAGCAGTACTTC. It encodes CASIGVGRLGTYEQYF.

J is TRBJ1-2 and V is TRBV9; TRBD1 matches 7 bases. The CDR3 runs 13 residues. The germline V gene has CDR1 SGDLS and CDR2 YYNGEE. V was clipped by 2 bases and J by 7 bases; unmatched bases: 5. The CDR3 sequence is CASSVGTVGGYTF. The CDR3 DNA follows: TGTGCCAGCAGCGTGGGGACAGTTGGTGGCTACACCTTC.

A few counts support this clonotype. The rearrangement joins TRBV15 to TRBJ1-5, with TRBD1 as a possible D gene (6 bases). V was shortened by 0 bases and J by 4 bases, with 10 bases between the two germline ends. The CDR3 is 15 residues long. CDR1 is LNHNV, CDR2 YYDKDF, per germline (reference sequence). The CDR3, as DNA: TGTGCCACCAGCAGAGAGGGACACCAGAATCAGCCCCAGCATTTT. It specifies CATSREGHQNQPQHF.

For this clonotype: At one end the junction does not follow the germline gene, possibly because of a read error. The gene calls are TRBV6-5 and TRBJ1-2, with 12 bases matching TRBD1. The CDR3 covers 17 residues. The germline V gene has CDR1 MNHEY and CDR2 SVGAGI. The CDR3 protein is CASSYLGGQGAGYGYTF. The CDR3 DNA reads TGTGCCAGCAGTTATCTAGGGGGACAGGGGGCAGGATATGGCTATACCTTC.